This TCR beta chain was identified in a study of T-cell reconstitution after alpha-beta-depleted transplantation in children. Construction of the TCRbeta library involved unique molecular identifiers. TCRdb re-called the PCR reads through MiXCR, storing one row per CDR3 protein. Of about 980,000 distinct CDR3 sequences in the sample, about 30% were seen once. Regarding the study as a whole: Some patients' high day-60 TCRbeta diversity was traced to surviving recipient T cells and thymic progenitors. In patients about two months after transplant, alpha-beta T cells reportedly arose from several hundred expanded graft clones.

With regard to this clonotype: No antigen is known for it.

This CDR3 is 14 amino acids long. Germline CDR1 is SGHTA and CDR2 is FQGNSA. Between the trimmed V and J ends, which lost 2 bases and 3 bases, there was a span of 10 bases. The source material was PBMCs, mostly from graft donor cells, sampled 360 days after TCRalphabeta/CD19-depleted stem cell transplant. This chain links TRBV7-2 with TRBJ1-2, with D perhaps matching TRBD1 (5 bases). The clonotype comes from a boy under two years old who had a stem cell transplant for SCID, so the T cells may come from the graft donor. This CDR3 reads CASSLRRGHYGYTF. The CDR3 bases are TGTGCCAGCAGCTTAAGGCGGGGACACTATGGCTACACCTTC.